This T cell receptor beta chain originates from a study of blood T cell repertoires in COVID-19. Turning to the study itself: Researchers got acute and convalescent COVID-19 samples from the United States, Italy and Spain. PBMCs, B-cell-depleted T cells, or T cells provided the cDNA or gDNA that made up the material.

In the original workflow: Estimation of nucleated cell counts was performed using reference gene primer amplification. Repertoires were generated with immunoSEQ multiplex PCR, while TCRdb's copy carries only in-frame clones and drops some. Clonal size and the V and J genes are those of that table, whereas D and trimming came from the DNA. The sample includes some 340,000 clones, more than 70% of them seen just once. This CDR3 comprises 15 residues. Germline values: CDR1 KGHSY, CDR2 FQNENV. Trimming left V 1 base short and J 3 bases short, with 12 bases between. The clonotype originates from a man younger than 45 with active or convalescent COVID-19. This rearrangement joins TRBV16 to TRBJ2-5, with D maybe TRBD1 (6 bases). Specimen: peripheral blood. In DNA, the CDR3 is TGTGCCAGCAGCCAATTCGCACAGGGTAAAGAGACCCAGTACTTC. Translation gives CASSQFAQGKETQYF.